This entry describes one TCR beta chain. What it binds is unknown. This entry is derived from a study of T cells in Graves' hyperthyroidism and ophthalmopathy. Study information: The initial diagnosis was the point when peripheral blood was collected, ahead of any treatment. Whole-study results and caveats: Most clonotypes that expanded in the thyroid above 0.001 also showed up in blood. Ophthalmopathy was predicted by the model a median of roughly 6.7 months ahead of onset.

Patients aged 18 to 65 with hyperthyroidism were newly diagnosed, with duration under 2 months. What was amplified from RNA transcripts were TCR beta CDR3 regions. Carried out on the TCR CDR3, a first-round RT-PCR used the HTBI primer set. MiXCR, applied by TCRdb to the multiplex PCR reads, yields one record per CDR3 protein. Among roughly 180,000 distinct CDR3 sequences, approximately 15% were seen once, and the ten largest hold 25% to 30%. V lost 4 bases and J lost 5; bases outside the gene matches: 10. The CDR3 is 15 amino acids. CDR1 and CDR2 (germline): SGHRS, YFSETQ. The chain is built from TRBV5-1 and TRBJ2-5; TRBD1 agrees at 8 bases. Specimen: blood. The clonotype originates from a woman aged 45-59 years with Graves' hyperthyroidism. CDR3: CASSRLDRAGETQYF. CDR3 bases: TGCGCCAGCAGCCGTTTGGACAGGGCAGGGGAGACCCAGTACTTC.